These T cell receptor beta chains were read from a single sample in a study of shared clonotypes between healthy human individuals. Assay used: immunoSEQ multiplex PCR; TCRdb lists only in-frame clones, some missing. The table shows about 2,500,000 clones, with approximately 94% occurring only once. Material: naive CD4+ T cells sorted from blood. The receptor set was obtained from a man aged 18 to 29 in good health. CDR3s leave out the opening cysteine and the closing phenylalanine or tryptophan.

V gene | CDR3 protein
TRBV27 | ASSHLTSGRLLQETQY
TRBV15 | ATSNPGTGDNEQF
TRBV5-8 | ASSFSRDQPQH
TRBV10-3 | AISEKGQGGTDTQY
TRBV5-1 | ASSPRLMNTEAF
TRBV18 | ASSPNLNGEQY
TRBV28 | ASSLPTSYEQY
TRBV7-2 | ASSSRPRGKNTEAF
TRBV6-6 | ASRSQDKRGSEQY
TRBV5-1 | ASSRELLGGYT
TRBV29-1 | SVQGRVSETQY
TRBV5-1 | ASSLRVGNTGELF
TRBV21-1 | ASTATGTAYEAF
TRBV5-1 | ASSVGKTTDTQY
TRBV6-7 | ASSYSSGGPSNQPQH
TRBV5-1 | ASSLGAGGELF
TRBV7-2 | ASSSWTSTTGELF
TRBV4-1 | ASSQQNGPNTEAF
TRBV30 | AWSRDSPNYGYT
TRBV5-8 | ASRGGQVASGNQPQH
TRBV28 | ASTHRGTNEKLF
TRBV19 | ASSRFVGSPYEQY
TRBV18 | ASSPQEAYSGNTIY
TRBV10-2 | ASSAGALDTDTQY